One and the same sample provided the 2 T cell receptor beta chains below, sequenced in a study of T cells expressing NK-cell markers. From its re-call of the 5' RACE reads, TCRdb lists each CDR3 protein once, without DNA. This sample contains 400,000 to 550,000 distinct CDR3 sequences. What was sequenced was blood T cells: a sorted CD56 or NKG2C T cell subset, CD4+ or CD8+ T cells, or bulk PBMC T cells (not recorded which). The receptors were sampled from a woman aged 18 to 75 in good health.

The J gene is TRBJ2-1, the V gene TRBV20-1; TCRdb lists TRBD1, though no DNA is available to test this call. The CDR3 extends over 16 amino acids. The germline V gene has CDR1 DFQATT and CDR2 SNEGSKA (reference sequence). The CDR3: CSARVGLASSYNEQFF.

The rearrangement joins TRBV4-3 to TRBJ2-2; TCRdb gives TRBD1 as the D gene, but with no DNA this cannot be confirmed. The CDR3 consists of 17 residues. Germline V CDR1 and CDR2: LGHNA, YSLEER. CDR3 amino acids: CASSLPPGTENTGELFF.